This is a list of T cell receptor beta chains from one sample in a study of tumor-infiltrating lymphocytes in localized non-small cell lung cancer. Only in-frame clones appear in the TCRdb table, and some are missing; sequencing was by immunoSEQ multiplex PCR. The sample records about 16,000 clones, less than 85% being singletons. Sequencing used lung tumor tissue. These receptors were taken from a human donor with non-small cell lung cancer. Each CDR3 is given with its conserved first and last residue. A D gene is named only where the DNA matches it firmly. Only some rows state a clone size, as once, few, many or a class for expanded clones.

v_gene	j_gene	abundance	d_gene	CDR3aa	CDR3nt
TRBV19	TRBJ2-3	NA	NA	CASSIDSGAGDTQYF	TGTGCCAGTAGTATAGATTCAGGGGCGGGAGATACGCAGTATTTT
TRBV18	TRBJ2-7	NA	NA	CASSGGLSYEQYF	TGTGCCAGCTCGGGTGGATTGTCCTACGAGCAGTACTTC
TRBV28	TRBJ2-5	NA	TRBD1	CASSPQGFSETQYF	TGTGCCAGCAGTCCACAGGGGTTCAGTGAGACCCAGTACTTC
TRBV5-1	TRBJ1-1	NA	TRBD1	CASTPDRGEMNTEAFF	TGCGCCAGCACCCCTGACAGGGGGGAGATGAACACTGAAGCTTTCTTT
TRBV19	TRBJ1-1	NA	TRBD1	CASSMGQGGDMVTEAFF	TGTGCCAGTAGTATGGGACAGGGGGGTGACATGGTCACTGAAGCTTTCTTT
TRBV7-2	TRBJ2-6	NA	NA	CASSPNFSGANVLTF	TGTGCCAGCAGCCCCAATTTCTCTGGGGCCAACGTCCTGACTTTC
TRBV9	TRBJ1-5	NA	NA	CASSVEGQQPQHF	TGTGCCAGCAGCGTAGAGGGGCAGCAGCCCCAGCATTTT
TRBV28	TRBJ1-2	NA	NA	CASKGGATFDYGYTF	TGTGCCAGCAAAGGAGGGGCGACGTTCGACTATGGCTACACCTTC
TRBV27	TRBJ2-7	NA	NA	CASSSGGHESYEQYF	TGTGCCAGCAGTTCAGGTGGGCACGAGTCCTACGAGCAGTACTTC
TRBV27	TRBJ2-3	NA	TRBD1	CASSRDRVTDTQYF	TGTGCCAGCAGTAGGGACAGGGTAACAGATACGCAGTATTTT
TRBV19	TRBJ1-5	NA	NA	CASGGTLEGGNQPQHF	TGTGCCAGTGGGGGAACACTGGAAGGGGGCAATCAGCCCCAGCATTTT
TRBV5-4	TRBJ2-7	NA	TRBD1	CASSREPGQGAIYEQYF	TGTGCCAGCAGCCGGGAGCCGGGACAGGGGGCGATATACGAGCAGTACTTC
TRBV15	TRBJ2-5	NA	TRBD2	CATSSRGLGQETQYF	TGTGCCACCAGCAGTCGGGGACTAGGCCAAGAGACCCAGTACTTC
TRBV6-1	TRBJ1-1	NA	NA	CASSGHARVAEAFF	TGTGCCAGCAGTGGTCACGCCCGAGTTGCTGAAGCTTTCTTT
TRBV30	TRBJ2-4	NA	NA	CAWSWGAKNIQYF	TGTGCCTGGAGTTGGGGAGCCAAAAACATTCAGTACTTC
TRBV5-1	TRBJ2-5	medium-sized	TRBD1	CASSHGDRGFVETQYF	TGCGCCAGCAGCCACGGGGACAGGGGTTTTGTAGAGACCCAGTACTTC
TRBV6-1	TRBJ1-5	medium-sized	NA	CASSTEGLLGQPQHF	TGTGCCAGCAGTACCGAGGGACTCTTGGGTCAGCCCCAGCATTTT
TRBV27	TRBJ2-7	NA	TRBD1	CASSLTGGLSYEQYF	TGTGCCAGCAGTTTGACAGGGGGCCTCTCCTACGAGCAGTACTTC
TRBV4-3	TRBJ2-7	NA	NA	CASSQDRAYEQYF	TGCGCCAGCAGCCAAGATCGAGCGTACGAGCAGTACTTC
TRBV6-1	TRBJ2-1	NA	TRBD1	CASTGTGFNEQFF	TGTGCCAGCACCGGGACAGGGTTCAATGAGCAGTTCTTC
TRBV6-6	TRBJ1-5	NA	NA	CASSYYSNQPQHF	TGTGCCAGCAGCTATTACAGCAATCAGCCCCAGCATTTT
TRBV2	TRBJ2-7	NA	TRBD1	CASRRTGGTYEQYF	TGTGCCAGCAGGAGGACAGGGGGAACCTACGAGCAGTACTTC
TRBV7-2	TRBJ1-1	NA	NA	CASSFVEGNTEAFF	TGTGCCAGCAGCTTCGTAGAGGGGAACACTGAAGCTTTCTTT